A single sample is the source of the 5 T cell receptor beta chains below, sequenced in a study of blood T cell repertoires in COVID-19. Profiling relied on immunoSEQ multiplex PCR, and the TCRdb table lists in-frame clones only, not all of them. The profile shows 200,000 to 250,000 clones, around 80% of them singletons. Sequencing was performed on PBMCs or T cells enriched from blood (not recorded which). The receptors shown here come from a woman between 40 and 55 years old with acute COVID-19.

V usage is TRBV11-3 and J usage is TRBJ2-3; 9 positions match TRBD2. Germline assignment: CDR1 SGHNT and CDR2 YENEEA. There are 15 residues in the CDR3. Trimming took 5 bases from V and 0 from J; bases not matched to a gene: 3. The CDR3 loop is CASSLSGSSTDTQYF. The CDR3 bases are TGTGCCAGCAGCCTTAGCGGGAGTAGCACAGATACGCAGTATTTT.

The V gene is TRBV7-2, the J gene TRBJ2-1; 10 bases are a match to TRBD2. Germline V gene sequence: CDR1 SGHTA, CDR2 FQGNSA. V gave up 5 bases and J gave up 4 bases; unmatched junction bases: 5. The CDR3 has 15 residues. CDR3 amino acids: CASSPHSGRYNEQFF. The CDR3 DNA reads as TGTGCCAGCAGCCCACATAGCGGGAGGTACAATGAGCAGTTCTTC. The full variable domain, completed using reference TRBV7-2 and TRBJ2-1, is GAGVSQSPSNKVTEKGKDVELRCDPISGHTALYWYRQSLGQGLEFLIYFQGNSAPDKSGLPSDRFSAERTGGSVSTLTIQRTQQEDSAVYLCASSPHSGRYNEQFFGPGTRLTVL.

The V call is TRBV18, the J call TRBJ1-2; D unclear. Trimming left V 0 bases short and J 0 bases short, with 2 bases between. Germline CDR1 and CDR2: KGHSH and LQKENI. The CDR3 covers 13 residues. CDR3 sequence: CASSPPTNYGYTF. The CDR3 DNA is TGTGCCAGCTCACCACCCACTAACTATGGCTACACCTTC.

This clone was counted only a few times. DNA for the CDR3: TGTGCCAGCAGCATACGGACAGGGGAGACAGATACGCAGTATTTT. Translating it yields CASSIRTGETDTQYF. The rearrangement links TRBV9 to TRBJ2-3; the match to TRBD1 covers 9 bases. V trimming: 4 bases; J trimming: 3 bases; junction bases outside the gene matches: 6. The CDR3 is 15 residues long. CDR1 and CDR2 from the germline V gene are SGDLS and YYNGEE. The complete variable domain, with remaining parts taken from reference TRBV9 and TRBJ2-3, reads DSGVTQTPKHLITATGQRVTLRCSPRSGDLSVYWYQQSLDQGLQFLIQYYNGEERAKGNILERFSAQQFPDLHSELNLSSLELGDSALYFCASSIRTGETDTQYFGPGTRLTVL.

V and J are TRBV5-1 and TRBJ1-4, with 9 positions matching TRBD1. The CDR3 runs to 15 residues. J lost 4 bases, V lost 4 bases, and 5 bases had no gene match. CDR1 and CDR2 from the germline V gene are SGHRS and YFSETQ. The CDR3 nucleotides are TGCGCCAGCAGCCAGACAGGGGGGTTTAATGAAAAACTGTTTTTT. This codes for CASSQTGGFNEKLFF.